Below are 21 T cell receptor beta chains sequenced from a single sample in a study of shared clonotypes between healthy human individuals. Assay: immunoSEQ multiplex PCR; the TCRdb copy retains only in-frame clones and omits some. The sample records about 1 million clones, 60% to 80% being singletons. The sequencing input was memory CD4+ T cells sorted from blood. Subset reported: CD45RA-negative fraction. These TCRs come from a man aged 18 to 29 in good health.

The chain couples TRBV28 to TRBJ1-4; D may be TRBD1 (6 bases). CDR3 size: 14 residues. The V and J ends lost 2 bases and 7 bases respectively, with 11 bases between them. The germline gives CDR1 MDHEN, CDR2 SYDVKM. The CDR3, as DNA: TGTGCCAGCAGTTTAGTACAGGGAGGTGAAAAACTGTTTTTT. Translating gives CASSLVQGGEKLFF.

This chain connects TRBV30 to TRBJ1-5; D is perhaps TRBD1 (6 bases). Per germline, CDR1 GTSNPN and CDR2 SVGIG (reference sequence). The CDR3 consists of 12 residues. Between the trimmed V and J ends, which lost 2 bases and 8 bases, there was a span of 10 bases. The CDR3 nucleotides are TGTGCCTGGAGTACAGGGAGGGAGCCCCAGCATTTT. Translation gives CAWSTGREPQHF.

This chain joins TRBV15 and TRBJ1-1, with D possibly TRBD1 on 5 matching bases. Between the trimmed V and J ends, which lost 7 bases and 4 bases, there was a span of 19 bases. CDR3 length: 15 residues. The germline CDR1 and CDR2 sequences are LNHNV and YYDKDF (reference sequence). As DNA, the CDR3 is TGTGCCACCAACACGCCAGGGAACAAAGGCACTGAAGCTTTCTTT. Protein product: CATNTPGNKGTEAFF.

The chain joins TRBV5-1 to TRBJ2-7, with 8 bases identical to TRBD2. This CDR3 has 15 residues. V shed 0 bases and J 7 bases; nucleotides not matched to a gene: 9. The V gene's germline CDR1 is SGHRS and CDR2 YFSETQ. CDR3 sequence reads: CASSLGLASQREQYF. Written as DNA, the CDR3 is TGCGCCAGCAGCTTGGGACTAGCGTCCCAGCGGGAGCAGTACTTC.

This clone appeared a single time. The CDR3 loop is CASSEPKTAIDEKLFF. In nucleotides, the CDR3 is TGTGCCAGCAGTGAACCAAAGACAGCAATAGATGAAAAACTGTTTTTT. The V call is TRBV6-1, the J call TRBJ1-4, with D perhaps matching TRBD1 (5 bases). The CDR3 consists of 16 residues. CDR1 and CDR2 from the germline V gene are MNHNS and SASEGT. Trimming took off 2 bases at V and 6 bases at J, with 16 bases between the two ends.

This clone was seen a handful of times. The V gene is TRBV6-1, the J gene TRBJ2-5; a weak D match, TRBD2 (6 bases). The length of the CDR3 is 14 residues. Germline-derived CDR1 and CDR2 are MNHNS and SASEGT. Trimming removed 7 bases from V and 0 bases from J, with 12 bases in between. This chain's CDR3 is CASILGDYQETQYF. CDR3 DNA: TGTGCCAGCATCCTCGGGGACTACCAAGAGACCCAGTACTTC.

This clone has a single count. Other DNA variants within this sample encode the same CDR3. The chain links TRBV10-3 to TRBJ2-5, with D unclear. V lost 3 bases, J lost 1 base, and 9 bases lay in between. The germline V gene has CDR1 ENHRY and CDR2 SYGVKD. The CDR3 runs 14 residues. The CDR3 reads CAISDGGSQETQYF. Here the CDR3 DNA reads TGTGCCATCAGTGATGGTGGATCCCAAGAGACCCAGTACTTC.

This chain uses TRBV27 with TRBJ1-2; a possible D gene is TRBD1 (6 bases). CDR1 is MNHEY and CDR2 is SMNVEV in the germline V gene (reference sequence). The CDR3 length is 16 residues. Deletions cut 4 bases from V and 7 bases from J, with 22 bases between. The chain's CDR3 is CASSSGRGGLGFGYTF. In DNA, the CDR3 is TGTGCCAGCAGTTCGGGCAGAGGGGGACTTGGATTTGGCTACACCTTC.

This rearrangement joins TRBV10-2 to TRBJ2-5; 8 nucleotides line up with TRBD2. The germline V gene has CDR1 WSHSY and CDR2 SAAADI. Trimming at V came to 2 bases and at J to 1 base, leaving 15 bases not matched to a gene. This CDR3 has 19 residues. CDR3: CASSEGFRRLAGFQETQYF. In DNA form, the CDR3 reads TGCGCCAGCAGTGAGGGCTTCCGGAGGCTAGCGGGCTTCCAAGAGACCCAGTACTTC.

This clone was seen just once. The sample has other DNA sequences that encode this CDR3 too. The CDR3 coding sequence is TGCGCCAGCAGCTTGGGTGGGTCAACTAATGAAAAACTGTTTTTT. Translation: CASSLGGSTNEKLFF. The chain recombines TRBV5-1 with TRBJ1-4; no firm D call. Trimming took 0 bases from V and 0 from J, leaving 6 bases between them. Germline CDR1 SGHRS, CDR2 YFSETQ. CDR3 length: 15 amino acids.

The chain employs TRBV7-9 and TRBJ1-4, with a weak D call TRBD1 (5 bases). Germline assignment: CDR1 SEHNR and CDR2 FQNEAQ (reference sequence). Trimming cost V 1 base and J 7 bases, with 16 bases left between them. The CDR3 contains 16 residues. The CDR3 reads CASSLVFSGLIEKLFF. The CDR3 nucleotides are TGTGCCAGCAGCTTAGTATTTTCGGGGCTGATTGAAAAACTGTTTTTT.

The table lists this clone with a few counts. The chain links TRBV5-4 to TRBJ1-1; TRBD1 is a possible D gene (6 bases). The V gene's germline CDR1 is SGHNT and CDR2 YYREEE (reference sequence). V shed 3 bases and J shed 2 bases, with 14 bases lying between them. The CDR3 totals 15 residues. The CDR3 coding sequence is TGTGCCAGCAGCTATCTTCAGACAGGAAACACTGAAGCTTTCTTT. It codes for CASSYLQTGNTEAFF.

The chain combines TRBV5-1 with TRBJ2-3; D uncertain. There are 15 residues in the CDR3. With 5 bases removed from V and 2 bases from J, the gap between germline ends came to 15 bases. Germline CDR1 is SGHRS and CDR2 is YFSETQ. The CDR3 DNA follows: TGCGCCAGCAGAGCCTCAGGTCGACCCACAGATACGCAGTATTTT. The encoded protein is CASRASGRPTDTQYF.

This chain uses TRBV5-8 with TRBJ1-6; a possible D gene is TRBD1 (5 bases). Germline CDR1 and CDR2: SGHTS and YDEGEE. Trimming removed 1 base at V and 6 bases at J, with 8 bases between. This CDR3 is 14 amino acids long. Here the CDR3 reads CASSLRGLNSPLHF. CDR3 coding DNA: TGTGCCAGCAGCTTGAGGGGTCTTAATTCACCCCTCCACTTT.

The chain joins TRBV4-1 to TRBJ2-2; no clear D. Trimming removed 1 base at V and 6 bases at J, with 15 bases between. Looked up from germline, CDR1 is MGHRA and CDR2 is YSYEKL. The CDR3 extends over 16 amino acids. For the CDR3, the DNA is TGCGCCAGCAGCCAAGCCGGGTCACCTTGGGCCGGGGAGCTGTTTTTT. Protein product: CASSQAGSPWAGELFF.

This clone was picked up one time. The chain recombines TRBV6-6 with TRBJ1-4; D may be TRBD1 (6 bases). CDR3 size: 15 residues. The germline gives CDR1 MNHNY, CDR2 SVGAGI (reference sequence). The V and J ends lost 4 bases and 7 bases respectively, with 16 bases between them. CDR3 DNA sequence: TGTGCCAGCAGTTCGCCCAGGGGAGGATTTGAAAAACTGTTTTTT. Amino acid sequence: CASSSPRGGFEKLFF.

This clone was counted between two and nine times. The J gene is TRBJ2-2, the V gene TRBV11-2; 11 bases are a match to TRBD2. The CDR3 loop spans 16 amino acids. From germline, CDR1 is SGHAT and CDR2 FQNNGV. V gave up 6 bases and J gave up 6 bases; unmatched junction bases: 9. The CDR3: CASSYSGRGRAGELFF. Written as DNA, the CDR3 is TGTGCCAGCAGTTATAGCGGGAGGGGGCGTGCCGGGGAGCTGTTTTTT.

CDR3 loop: CASSPSGLSLHF. The CDR3 DNA sequence: TGTGCCAGCAGTCCCTCGGGACTATCCCTCCACTTT. The chain is built from TRBV27 and TRBJ1-6; D perhaps matches TRBD1 (5 bases). The CDR3 has 12 residues. CDR1 MNHEY and CDR2 SMNVEV come from the germline V gene (reference sequence). V was clipped by 5 bases and J by 14 bases, with 13 bases between them.

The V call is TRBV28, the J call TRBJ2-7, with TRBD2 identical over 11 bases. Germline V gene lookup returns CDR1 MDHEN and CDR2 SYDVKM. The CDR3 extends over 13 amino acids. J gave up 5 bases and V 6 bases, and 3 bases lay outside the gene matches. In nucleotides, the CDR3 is TGTGCCAGCAGGACTAGCGGGAACCACGAGCAGTACTTC. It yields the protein CASRTSGNHEQYF.

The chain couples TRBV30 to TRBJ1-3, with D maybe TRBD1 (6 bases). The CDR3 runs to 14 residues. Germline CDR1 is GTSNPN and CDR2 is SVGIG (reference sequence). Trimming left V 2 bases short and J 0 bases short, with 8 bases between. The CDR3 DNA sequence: TGTGCCTGGAGTCAGGGGAACTCTGGAAACACCATATATTTT. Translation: CAWSQGNSGNTIYF.

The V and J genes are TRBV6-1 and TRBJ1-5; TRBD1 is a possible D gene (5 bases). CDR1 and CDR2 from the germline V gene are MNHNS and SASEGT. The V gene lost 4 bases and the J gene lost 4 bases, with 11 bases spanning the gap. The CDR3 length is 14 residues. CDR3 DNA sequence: TGTGCCAGCAGTGGGGGGGGGATTAATCAGCCCCAGCATTTT. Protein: CASSGGGINQPQHF.